Presented here are 24 T cell receptor beta chains from one specimen sequenced in a study of identical twins. One entry per CDR3 protein, called by TCRdb with MiXCR from the 5' RACE reads. The table has nearly 900,000 distinct CDR3 sequences, approximately 13% seen once. These data also featured in a second study, about yellow fever vaccine responses in identical twins.

Sequenced sample: PBMCs. The receptors were gathered from a young woman in good health.

The chain employs TRBV27 and TRBJ2-1, with 10 bases aligning to TRBD2. The CDR3 sequence is 14 residues long. The V and J ends lost 7 bases and 5 bases, in that order; junction bases with no gene match: 5. The germline V gene has CDR1 MNHEY and CDR2 SMNVEV (reference sequence). Here the CDR3 reads CASKPSGRNNEQFF. CDR3 nucleotide sequence: TGTGCCAGCAAGCCTAGCGGGAGAAACAATGAGCAGTTCTTC.

This clonotype showed up many times. V gene TRBV12-3 or TRBV12-4 combines with J gene TRBJ2-5, with TRBD2 matching 9 bases. The V and J ends lost 6 bases and 4 bases, in that order; junction bases with no gene match: 9. The CDR3 length is 15 residues. CDR3: CASSLGREGLETQYF. In DNA, the CDR3 is TGTGCCAGCAGCCTGGGGCGGGAGGGTTTAGAGACCCAGTACTTC.

The V gene is TRBV5-1, the J gene TRBJ2-7; TRBD1 aligns across 11 bases. The CDR3 runs 15 residues. V lost 0 bases and J lost 4; bases outside the gene matches: 3. Germline assignment: CDR1 SGHRS and CDR2 YFSETQ. For the CDR3, the DNA is TGCGCCAGCAGCTTGGGGACAGGGGGCAAGTACGAGCAGTACGTC. Translation gives CASSLGTGGKYEQYV.

This clonotype was counted many times. The rearrangement joins TRBV7-9 to TRBJ1-5; no reliable D call. The germline CDR1 and CDR2 sequences are SEHNR and FQNEAQ (reference sequence). V gave up 1 base and J gave up 2 bases, with 6 bases separating them. There are 14 residues in the CDR3. The CDR3 nucleotides are TGTGCCAGCAGCTTAGTGGAGGGCAATCAGCCCCAGCATTTT. Translation: CASSLVEGNQPQHF.

V is TRBV6-4 and J is TRBJ2-3; D is ambiguous. The germline V gene has CDR1 MRHNA and CDR2 SNTAGT. Trimming removed 0 bases at V and 6 bases at J, with 7 bases between. The CDR3 runs to 13 residues. The CDR3 DNA sequence: TGTGCCAGCAGTGACTCGAATCCGGATACGCAGTATTTT. This encodes CASSDSNPDTQYF.

The chain is built from TRBV4-1 and TRBJ1-2; unclear D gene. Germline loops: CDR1 MGHRA, CDR2 YSYEKL. This CDR3 is built from 14 residues. Deletions cut 1 base from V and 5 bases from J, with 11 bases between. The CDR3 DNA reads TGCGCCAGCAGCCAAGGAGAAGGGTTTTATGGCTACACCTTC. This translates into CASSQGEGFYGYTF.

This clonotype was seen more than once but under ten times. The rearrangement joins TRBV6-5 to TRBJ1-1, with a possible D match to TRBD1 (6 bases). Per the germline V gene, CDR1 is MNHEY and CDR2 is SVGAGI. The CDR3 is 12 residues long. The ends were cut back, 6 bases at V and 5 bases at J, with 10 bases in the middle. The CDR3 region has the DNA TGTGCCAGCAGCGTAAGGGGGACTGAAGCTTTCTTT. Protein product: CASSVRGTEAFF.

The rearrangement joins TRBV9 to TRBJ2-1; the D is unclear. The CDR3 totals 12 residues. Deletions cut 2 bases from V and 10 bases from J, with 10 bases between. Germline V CDR1 and CDR2: SGDLS, YYNGEE. CDR3: CASSVTFREQFF. CDR3 nucleotides: TGTGCCAGCAGCGTGACCTTTCGGGAGCAGTTCTTC.

This clonotype was picked up many times. This chain uses TRBV5-1 with TRBJ1-5; no definite D call. Looked up from germline, CDR1 is SGHRS and CDR2 is YFSETQ. This CDR3 is built from 16 residues. The germline V and J ends were trimmed by 4 bases and 0 bases, with 14 bases remaining between them. This CDR3 reads CASSQLGLNSNQPQHF. Written as DNA, the CDR3 is TGCGCCAGCAGCCAACTCGGCCTGAATAGCAATCAGCCCCAGCATTTT.

This clonotype appeared a few times. The chain joins TRBV27 to TRBJ2-3, with 9 nucleotides matching TRBD2. J was trimmed by 4 bases and V by 1 base; bases with no gene match: 6. CDR1 and CDR2 from the germline V gene are MNHEY and SMNVEV (reference sequence). The CDR3 runs to 16 residues. For the CDR3, the DNA is TGTGCCAGCAGTTTATTTCTCGCGGGAGGGGCAGATACGCAGTATTTT. The encoded protein is CASSLFLAGGADTQYF.

This clonotype was observed many times. The chain recombines TRBV12-3 or TRBV12-4 with TRBJ1-6; 8 bases agree with TRBD1. This CDR3 is 15 amino acids long. The V gene end was trimmed by 1 base and the J gene end by 7 bases; junction bases not matched to a gene: 3. The CDR3 is CASSLGDRGNSPLHF. The CDR3 nucleotides are TGTGCCAGCAGTTTAGGAGACAGGGGAAATTCACCCCTCCACTTT.

This clonotype was counted only a few times. The chain employs TRBV28 and TRBJ2-5, with a tentative D call TRBD2 (6 bases). The CDR3 loop spans 13 amino acids. From germline, CDR1 is MDHEN and CDR2 SYDVKM. Deletions cut 2 bases from V and 6 bases from J, with 10 bases between. The CDR3 loop reads CASSLGGEKTQYF. The CDR3 DNA follows: TGTGCCAGCAGTTTAGGAGGGGAGAAGACCCAGTACTTC.

Only a few counts were recorded for this clonotype. This chain links TRBV4-1 with TRBJ2-7, with 11 nucleotides matching TRBD1. The CDR3 covers 14 residues. V dropped 3 bases and J dropped 6; count of bases not matched to a gene: 4. Germline V gene lookup returns CDR1 MGHRA and CDR2 YSYEKL. The CDR3 DNA is TGCGCCAGCAGCCAGCCGGGACAGGGGGTCGAGCAGTACTTC. Encoded protein: CASSQPGQGVEQYF.

This clonotype appeared a few times. The chain links TRBV28 to TRBJ2-3, with TRBD1 matching 9 bases. Germline CDR1 and CDR2: MDHEN and SYDVKM. This CDR3 spans 16 amino acids. Trimming cost V 7 bases and J 1 base; bases outside gene matches: 9. CDR3 region: CASTEDRGRGTDTQYF. CDR3 nucleotide sequence: TGTGCCAGCACCGAGGACAGGGGACGAGGCACAGATACGCAGTATTTT.

This clonotype has at least ten counts. The V gene is TRBV28, the J gene TRBJ2-7; 12 bases agree with TRBD2. This CDR3 comprises 20 residues. Germline values: CDR1 MDHEN, CDR2 SYDVKM. With V trimmed by 5 bases and J by 3 bases, 20 bases remained unmatched. This chain's CDR3 is CASSPRGLAGGRFTYYEQYF. The CDR3 nucleotides are TGTGCCAGCAGTCCCAGGGGTCTAGCGGGAGGGCGTTTTACCTACTACGAGCAGTACTTC.

CDR3 loop: CASSLVGFGELFF. DNA of the CDR3: TGTGCCAGCAGCTTAGTCGGGTTCGGGGAGCTGTTTTTT. The rearrangement links TRBV7-9 to TRBJ2-2; D gene uncertain. There are 13 residues in the CDR3. V lost 1 base to trimming and J lost 7 bases, with 7 bases between them. Germline V gene sequence: CDR1 SEHNR, CDR2 FQNEAQ (reference sequence).

The chain is built from TRBV6-5 and TRBJ2-1, with D hard to call. This CDR3 has 17 residues. Germline loops: CDR1 MNHEY, CDR2 SVGAGI. Trimming took off 0 bases at V and 0 bases at J, with 12 bases between the two ends. CDR3 residues: CASSYSKKGSSYNEQFF. In DNA form, the CDR3 reads TGTGCCAGCAGTTACTCAAAAAAGGGCAGCTCCTACAATGAGCAGTTCTTC.

This clonotype was recorded a few times. The chain recombines TRBV18 with TRBJ1-6; possibly TRBD1 for D (5 bases). CDR3 length: 14 residues. V dropped 2 bases and J dropped 7 bases, with 9 bases sitting between them. Germline V gives CDR1 KGHSH, CDR2 LQKENI. The CDR3 bases are TGTGCCAGCTCACCAGCAGGGCTAAATTCACCCCTCCACTTT. Its protein is CASSPAGLNSPLHF.

This clonotype was detected a few times. The rearrangement links TRBV5-1 to TRBJ2-5, with D unclear. The CDR3 spans 15 residues. V shed 1 base and J shed 1 base, with 11 bases lying between them. Germline V CDR1 and CDR2: SGHRS, YFSETQ. As DNA, the CDR3 is TGCGCCAGCAGCTTGAGTTCACGAATCCAAGAGACCCAGTACTTC. Translated: CASSLSSRIQETQYF.

CDR3 nucleotides: TGTGCCAGCAACTTGGGGGCTGGTGGCTACACCTTC. Translation: CASNLGAGGYTF. The chain has TRBV12-3 or TRBV12-4 and TRBJ1-2; a possible D gene is TRBD1 (6 bases). This CDR3 is built from 12 residues. V was clipped by 7 bases and J by 7 bases, with 13 bases between them.

The V and J genes are TRBV9 and TRBJ2-7; 8 positions agree with TRBD1. This CDR3 is 15 amino acids long. The junction had 7 bases not matched to a gene; V was cut back by 0 bases and J by 5 bases. Germline assignment: CDR1 SGDLS and CDR2 YYNGEE. The CDR3, as DNA: TGTGCCAGCAGCGTAGGGGGGCAGGGGGCTGACGAGCAGTACTTC. Its protein product is CASSVGGQGADEQYF.

This clonotype turned up a few times. CDR3 in amino acids: CASSYVLAGADTQYF. The CDR3 nucleotides read TGTGCCAGCAGCTACGTACTAGCGGGGGCAGATACGCAGTATTTT. The chain is built from TRBV7-2 and TRBJ2-3, with 11 bases lining up with TRBD2. The CDR3 totals 15 residues. The V gene end was trimmed by 4 bases and the J gene end by 4 bases; junction bases not matched to a gene: 4. CDR1 is SGHTA and CDR2 is FQGNSA in the germline V gene.

The genes are TRBV4-1 and TRBJ1-4; a possible D gene is TRBD1 (5 bases). CDR1 and CDR2 from the germline V gene are MGHRA and YSYEKL. This CDR3 region has 16 residues. The V end lost 0 bases, the J end lost 4 bases, and 12 bases lay between the germline ends. CDR3: CASSQEGQGLNEKLFF. Written as DNA, the CDR3 is TGCGCCAGCAGCCAAGAGGGCCAGGGTCTTAATGAAAAACTGTTTTTT.

In its sample, this clonotype was seen a few times. This chain joins TRBV13 and TRBJ2-7; D not resolved. The CDR3 is 11 amino acids. Germline V gene sequence: CDR1 PRHDT, CDR2 FYEKMQ (reference sequence). Trimming took 4 bases from V and 7 from J, leaving 8 bases between them. The CDR3 is CASSSGPEQYV. In DNA, the CDR3 is TGTGCCAGCAGCTCGGGTCCTGAGCAGTACGTC.